This TCR beta chain originates from a study of cytomegalovirus exposure and HLA in healthy donors (dated by TCRdb to between 2016 and 2019). About the study as a whole: An earlier analysis of around 600 of the donors reported roughly 270 Gb of sequence data and roughly 100 million unique TCR beta sequences from 150 million to 200 million T cells. In a later analysis, previously published TCR beta repertoires from several hundred donors were re-analyzed and high-resolution HLA genotyping was added so that TCR occurrence patterns could be studied. A later genetic analysis used genome-wide SNP genotypes for 398 of the 666 donors, treating that subset as a discovery cohort. The aim of the study was to test whether cataloging public T cell receptors could identify signatures of past pathogen exposure. In addition to the first cohort of 666 subjects, a separate validation cohort of 120 different subjects was used. Rather than using new phenotypic data, the later analysis identified candidate immune exposures from TCR beta sequences and from how often those sequences occurred across donors. In an earlier analysis of roughly 600 of the donors, high-throughput TCR beta sequencing was used to judge whether each TCR beta V gene segment behaved as functional or pseudogenic. To predict cytomegalovirus infection status, the study brought together high-throughput TCR immunosequencing, statistical association of individual TCRs with disease status, and machine learning. The genetic ancestry cluster associated with self-reported Caucasian donors included about four fifths of the roughly 390 genotyped donors. Every discovery cohort repertoire had been produced on one sequencing platform. Across approximately 400 genotyped donors of the cohort, an average of approximately 220,000 unique TCR beta nucleotide sequences per donor were sequenced, and 15% to 20% of those sequences were non-productive. Roughly 5 DR-DQ haplotypes were treated as single units for association and clustering because of strong linkage in the cohort. Class I and class II HLA loci were covered by the typing at four-digit resolution. Using immunosequencing, the study profiled T cell repertoires from 640 or so subjects and related those repertoires to cytomegalovirus serostatus. Typing coverage differed by locus: A, B, C, DRB1 and DQB1 were typed in about 629-640 donors, DQA1 in 500 to 550, DPA1 in nearly 610, and DPB1 in 450 to 490. Alongside the repertoire data, information on donor age, sex, ethnicity and CMV serostatus was compiled. An early release that covered 640 HLA-typed donors contained approximately 300 gigabases of sequencing data and 65 million to 100 million unique TCR sequences. Broad study findings and their caveats: Presence/absence analyses assumed roughly uniform sequencing depth across donors, an assumption that may not hold. In a later genetic analysis, a missense DCLRE1C variant was associated with V-gene and J-gene trimming of TCR beta chains, and the association was replicated in an independent cohort. Linkage disequilibrium might explain the correlated functional status among segregating V segments, but an unknown experimental factor could not be ruled out. In a later genetic analysis, fewer N-insertions in productive TCRs were reported among donors in an Asian-associated ancestry cluster than the roughly 670-donor mean. The earlier analysis of about 600 of the donors excluded roughly 17 rarely observed V segments, including chromosome 9 orphons, because counts were too low. In both the original and validation cohorts, the classifier was reported to diagnose cytomegalovirus status with high specificity and sensitivity. For the cohort, immune exposure information was limited to CMV serostatus. A cluster of highly shared sequence variants was judged likely to represent a technical artifact of the sequencing pipeline. This cohort had only TCR beta chains sequenced, and the lack of alpha or paired-chain data limited which features could be detected. According to a later analysis, most CMV-associated TCR beta chains appeared to be HLA-restricted, and the HLA associations seemed to be driven largely by CMV exposure. A later analysis found that TCR association rates varied across HLA loci, with DRB1 alleles showing the most associated TCRs and HLA-C alleles the fewest. The study gave a list of 150 to 200 TCR beta chains associated with cytomegalovirus. A further reported finding was that TCR beta sequences accurately predicted the HLA-A and HLA-B alleles for most subjects in the first cohort. Because HLA typing was missing for some donors at each locus, association tests included only the typed subset. Strong co-occurrence of HLA alleles, especially DR and DQ, made assigning TCR associations to individual alleles difficult. In a later analysis, several top co-occurrence clusters were reported to appear linked to parvovirus B19, influenza, CMV and Epstein-Barr virus. Most TCR sequences were seen in very few donors, while some public TCRs were found in many individuals. Some IMGT-functional V segments, including TRBV6-2 and TRBV6-3, could not be told apart with the 87-base-pair reads, so those segments were excluded. Three of the identified cytomegalovirus-associated TCR beta chains were confirmed in vitro to be specific for cytomegalovirus antigens. In a later analysis, HLA-associated TCR beta chains were found to be more clonally expanded and to have lower generation probabilities than equally common non-associated chains. In an earlier analysis of 587 of the donors, most TCR beta V segments were observed in productive rearrangements about 90% or about 30% of the time, broadly matching IMGT annotations. The authors suggested that the approach could potentially be extended to other disease states and immunological phenotypes. At a false discovery rate of 0.05, a later analysis linked approximately 18,000 TCR beta sequences to specific HLA alleles.

Worth noting for this clone: No antigen is known for it. Base-call qualities are not available, and no considerably larger clone is one nucleotide away.

Based on the germline V gene, the CDR1 and CDR2 sequences are SGHDN and FVKESK. The CDR3, cysteine through phenylalanine, is 14 amino acids long. Only CDR3 DNA is held: 42 bases, read in frame from base 1. Unmatched junction bases come to 2, with V trimmed by 4 bases and J by 3 bases. The cohort comprised several hundred healthy bone marrow donors. At the time of sampling, all cohort members were nominally healthy, though unrecorded immune exposures were likely present. The donor was CMV seropositive and was included in the group of approximately 300 seropositive cohort members. Each donor provided a peripheral blood sample, and peripheral blood mononuclear cells were used for TCR beta sequencing. Genomic DNA was extracted from the blood cell samples with the Qiagen DNeasy Blood Extraction Kit. Receptors were amplified or captured by the immunoSEQ multiplex PCR assay. For the multiplex PCR, a mixture combining 60 forward primers for TCR Vbeta segments and 13 reverse primers for TCR Jbeta segments was used. A multiplex PCR assay on genomic DNA amplified the CDR3 region of rearranged TCR beta genes. On the Illumina HiSeq System, the amplified TCR beta libraries were sequenced as 87-base-pair reads. Turning to the authors' computational methods: A later analysis tallied around 87 million unique TCR beta chains across the 666 repertoires, and about 12 million of those chains were shared by two or more donors. A nearest-neighbor algorithm error-corrected the raw reads and collapsed the reads into unique sequences, merging closely related sequences to remove PCR and sequencing errors. V, D and J gene segments were assigned by aligning CDR3 sequences to IMGT reference sequences. For a sequence to be retained, a match of at least six nucleotides to both a V gene segment and a J gene segment was required. A rearrangement was called productive if the CDR3 had no stop codons and remained in frame with V and J, and every other rearrangement was called non-productive. CDR3 was defined by IMGT convention, running from the second conserved V-encoded cysteine to the conserved J-encoded phenylalanine. The earlier analysis of approximately 590 of the donors excluded any sequence lacking an unambiguous match to a single V gene segment. In an earlier analysis of approximately 610 of the donors, V segments were called functional above 56.7% productive rearrangements and were called segregating when the between-donor standard deviation exceeded 5%. A statistical classification framework was built to diagnose cytomegalovirus status from the catalog of TCR beta chain sequences. V and J gene assignment, in a later analysis, came from comparing TCR nucleotide sequences with IMGT/GENE-DB human TR gene sequences. The TCRdist pipeline was used in a later analysis to assign CDR3 sequences and most-parsimonious VDJ recombination scenarios. In a later analysis, every TCR beta chain was defined by the combination of its CDR3 amino acid sequence and its V-gene family, and reads without a unique V-gene family were dropped. In a later analysis, 550 to 650 highly shared, low-generation-probability nucleotide sequences were removed to address suspected cross-contamination and a sequencing artifact. For each public chain, a later analysis derived a clonal expansion index from normalized ranks of inferred template counts within each repertoire. In a later analysis, generation probabilities were computed using a VDJ recombination model fitted to out-of-frame rearrangements, and the results were checked against IGoR. In a later analysis, hypergeometric tests were used to score TCR-TCR, TCR-HLA and TCR-CMV co-occurrence, with a repertoire-size bias correction applied to TCR pairs. False discovery rates were estimated in a later analysis by permuting HLA or CMV assignments 20 times. In a later analysis, co-occurring TCRs were grouped with DBSCAN, and TCRdist sequence similarity was added when clustering was performed within HLA-allele-positive subsets. Repertoires with fewer than 30,000 or more than 120,000 public chains were left out of co-occurrence clustering, as were four to six repertoires with anomalous nucleotide sharing. TCRdb obtained this table from immuneACCESS and retained in-frame rearrangements with V and J assigned. These tables miss some clones; where compared with another copy, unresolved V genes account for less than half of the shortfall, and the remainder is unexplained. V and J calls and clone size are as listed in that table; D and trimming were resolved from the DNA. Here the sample has under 200,000 clones; 75% to 80% occur a single time. Clones ranked in the top ten supply around 15% of the sample.

The sequence was obtained from a man aged 45-65 years in good health and CMV-seropositive. Recombination joined TRBV14 with TRBJ1-5; 8 of the junction bases match TRBD1. What was sequenced was PBMCs. The DNA sequence follows: TGTGCCAGCAGCCGGACAGGGAACAATCAGCCCCAGCATTTT. Its translation reads: CASSRTGNNQPQHF.